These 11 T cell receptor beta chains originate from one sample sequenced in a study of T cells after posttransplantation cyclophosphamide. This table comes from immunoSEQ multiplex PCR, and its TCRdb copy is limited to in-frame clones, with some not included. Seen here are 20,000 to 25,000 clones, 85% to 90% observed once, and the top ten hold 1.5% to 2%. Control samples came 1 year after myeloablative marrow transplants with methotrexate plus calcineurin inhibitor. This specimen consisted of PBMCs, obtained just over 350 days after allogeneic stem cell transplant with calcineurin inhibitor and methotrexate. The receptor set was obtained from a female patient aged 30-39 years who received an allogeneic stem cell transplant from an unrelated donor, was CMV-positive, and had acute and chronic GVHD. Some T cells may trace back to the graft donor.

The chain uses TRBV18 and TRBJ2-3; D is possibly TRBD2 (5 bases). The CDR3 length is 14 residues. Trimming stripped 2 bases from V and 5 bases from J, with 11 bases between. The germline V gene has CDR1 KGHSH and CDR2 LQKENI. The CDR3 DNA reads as TGTGCCAGCTCACCAAGTACTAGTAAAGATACGCAGTATTTT. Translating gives CASSPSTSKDTQYF.

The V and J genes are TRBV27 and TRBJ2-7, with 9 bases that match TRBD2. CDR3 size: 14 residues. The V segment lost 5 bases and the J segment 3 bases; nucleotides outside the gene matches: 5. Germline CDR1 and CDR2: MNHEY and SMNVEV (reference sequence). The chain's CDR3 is CASSQRGGDYEQYV. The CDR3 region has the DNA TGTGCCAGCAGTCAGCGCGGGGGGGACTACGAGCAGTACGTC.

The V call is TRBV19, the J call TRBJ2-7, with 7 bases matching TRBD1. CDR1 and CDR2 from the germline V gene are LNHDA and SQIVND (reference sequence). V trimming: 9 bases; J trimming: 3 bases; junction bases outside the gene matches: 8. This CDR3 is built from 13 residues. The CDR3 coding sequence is TGTGCCAGCCCGGACAGGCCGCTCTACGAGCAGTACGTC. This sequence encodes CASPDRPLYEQYV.

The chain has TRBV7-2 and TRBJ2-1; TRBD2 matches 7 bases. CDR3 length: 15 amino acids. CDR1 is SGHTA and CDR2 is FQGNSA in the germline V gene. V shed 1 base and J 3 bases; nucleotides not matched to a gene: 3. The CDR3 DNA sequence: TGTGCCAGCAGCTTAGGTGGCGGGAGCTACAATGAGCAGTTCTTC. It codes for CASSLGGGSYNEQFF.

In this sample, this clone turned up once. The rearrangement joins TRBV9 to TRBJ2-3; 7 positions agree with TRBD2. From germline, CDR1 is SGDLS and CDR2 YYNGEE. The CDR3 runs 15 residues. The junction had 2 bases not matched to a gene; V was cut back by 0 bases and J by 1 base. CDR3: CASSVEAGGTDTQYF. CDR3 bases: TGTGCCAGCAGCGTAGAGGCGGGAGGCACAGATACGCAGTATTTT.

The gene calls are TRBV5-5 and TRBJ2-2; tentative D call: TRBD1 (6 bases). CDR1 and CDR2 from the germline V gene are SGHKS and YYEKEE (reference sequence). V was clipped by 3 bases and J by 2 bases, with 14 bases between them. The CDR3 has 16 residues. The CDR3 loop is CASSSTGSVNTGELFF. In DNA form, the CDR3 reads TGTGCCAGCAGCTCCACAGGGTCGGTTAACACCGGGGAGCTGTTTTTT.

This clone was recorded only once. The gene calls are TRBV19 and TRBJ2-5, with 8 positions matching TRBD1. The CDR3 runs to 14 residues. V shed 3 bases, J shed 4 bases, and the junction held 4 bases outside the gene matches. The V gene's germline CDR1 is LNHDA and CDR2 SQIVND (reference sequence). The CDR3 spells CASSIQGARETQYF. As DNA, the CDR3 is TGTGCCAGTAGTATCCAGGGGGCTAGAGAGACCCAGTACTTC.

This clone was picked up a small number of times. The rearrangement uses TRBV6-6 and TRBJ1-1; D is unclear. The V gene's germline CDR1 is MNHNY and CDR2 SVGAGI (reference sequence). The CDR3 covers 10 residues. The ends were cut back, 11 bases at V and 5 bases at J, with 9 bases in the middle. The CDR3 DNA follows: TGTGCCGTTGGCGGAACTGAAGCTTTCTTT. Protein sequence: CAVGGTEAFF.

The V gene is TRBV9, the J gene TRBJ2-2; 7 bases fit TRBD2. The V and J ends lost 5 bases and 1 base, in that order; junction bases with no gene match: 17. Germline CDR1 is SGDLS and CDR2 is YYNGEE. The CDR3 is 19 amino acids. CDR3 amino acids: CASSDLLPPSGENTGELFF. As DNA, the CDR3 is TGTGCCAGCAGTGACCTTCTACCTCCTAGCGGAGAGAACACCGGGGAGCTGTTTTTT.

As DNA, the CDR3 is TGTGCCAGCAGCTCCTCGGGACTAGCCAAGCAGTTCTTC. Translation: CASSSSGLAKQFF. The chain links TRBV7-3 to TRBJ2-1, with 9 bases matching TRBD2. This CDR3 has 13 amino acids. The germline V gene has CDR1 SGHTA and CDR2 FQGTGA. V was pared by 4 bases and J by 11 bases, with 6 bases of the junction left unmatched.

In nucleotides, the CDR3 is TGTGCCAGCAGTCACGGGGTTAATGAGCAGTTCTTC. Translating gives CASSHGVNEQFF. The chain joins TRBV6-1 to TRBJ2-1, with D perhaps TRBD2 (5 bases). V was shortened by 5 bases and J by 7 bases, with 9 bases between the two germline ends. Germline V CDR1 and CDR2: MNHNS, SASEGT. The CDR3 length is 12 residues.